The next 19 T cell receptor beta chains were all read from a single sample in a study of molecular identifiers for immune sequencing clone quantification. One entry per CDR3 protein results from TCRdb running MiXCR on the PCR reads. Of about half a million distinct CDR3 sequences in the sample, 25% are singletons; the top ten hold over 0.6%. Sequencing used naive CD8+ T cells from blood, with Jurkat cell RNA spiked in. The subset denotes: FACS-sorted CD8+CD4-CCR7+CD45RA+ naive T cells. The receptors here all came from a human donor in good health. Some libraries in this study had Jurkat cell RNA spiked in.

The chain has TRBV28 and TRBJ2-2, with TRBD2 matching over 8 bases. V gave up 6 bases and J gave up 4 bases; unmatched junction bases: 10. The CDR3 runs 16 residues. The germline CDR1 and CDR2 sequences are MDHEN and SYDVKM. As DNA, the CDR3 is TGTGCCAGCAGACCCGGCCCCGGGAGGGCCACCGGGGAGCTGTTTTTT. This sequence encodes CASRPGPGRATGELFF.

A word on this clonotype: This may stem from a read error, because a much larger clone lies one nucleotide away. The J gene is TRBJ2-7, the V gene TRBV20-1; 12 bases agree with TRBD1. The CDR3 runs 13 residues. Germline loops: CDR1 DFQATT, CDR2 SNEGSKA (reference sequence). CDR3 sequence (DNA): TGCAGTCCAACCGGGACAGGGGGCTACGAGCAGCACTTC. Translating gives CSPTGTGGYEQHF.

The sample holds one count of this clonotype. A much larger clone differs from this one at a single base, so this may be a read error. The chain employs TRBV10-3 and TRBJ1-5, with 8 bases matching TRBD1. Germline V lookup: CDR1 ENHRY, CDR2 SYGVKD. The CDR3 spans 14 residues. The CDR3 is CTTTPGQGNQPQHF. The CDR3 DNA reads as TGTACCACCACCCCGGGACAGGGCAATCAGCCCCAGCATTTT.

The rearrangement joins TRBV7-9 to TRBJ1-1; D is unresolved. The germline CDR1 and CDR2 sequences are SEHNR and FQNEAQ (reference sequence). Trimming shortened V by 3 bases and J by 3 bases, and 14 bases separated the two germline ends. CDR3 size: 15 residues. The CDR3, as DNA: TGTGCCAGCAGCTTGCCGGTAGGGAGAGACACTGAAGCTTTCTTT. Amino acids: CASSLPVGRDTEAFF.

This clonotype was detected a few times. V is TRBV7-8 and J is TRBJ1-5; maybe TRBD1 (6 bases). This CDR3 contains 15 residues. Germline V gives CDR1 SGHVS, CDR2 FQNEAQ. V lost 1 base and J 3 bases, leaving 10 bases between the germline ends. The DNA for the CDR3 is TGTGCCAGCAGCTTAGATGGGACACCCAATCAGCCCCAGCATTTT. It encodes CASSLDGTPNQPQHF.

This clonotype was counted only a few times. The chain recombines TRBV4-3 with TRBJ1-1; D call uncertain. The germline V and J ends were trimmed by 0 bases and 0 bases, with 8 bases remaining between them. Per germline, CDR1 LGHNA and CDR2 YSLEER. This CDR3 comprises 15 residues. The CDR3 DNA follows: TGCGCCAGCAGCCAAGATAAATGGATGAACACTGAAGCTTTCTTT. This encodes CASSQDKWMNTEAFF.

This clonotype was seen a few times. V and J are TRBV3-1 and TRBJ1-1; D is uncertain. The CDR3 consists of 15 residues. Trimming took 0 bases from V and 0 from J, leaving 8 bases between them. Germline CDR1 is LGHDT and CDR2 is YNNKEL (reference sequence). Here the CDR3 DNA reads TGTGCCAGCAGCCAAGAGTACGGTATGAACACTGAAGCTTTCTTT. The encoded protein is CASSQEYGMNTEAFF.

Of note for this clonotype: Since a much larger clone is just one base distant, this may be a read error. The V gene is TRBV7-8, the J gene TRBJ2-7, with 16 nucleotides matching TRBD2. CDR1 SGHVS and CDR2 FQNEAQ come from the germline V gene. The CDR3 consists of 17 residues. The CDR3 loop is CASSGLAGGLHSYAQYF. In nucleotides, the CDR3 is TGTGCCAGCTCGGGACTAGCGGGGGGGCTTCACTCCTACGCGCAGTACTTC. Drawing the rest from reference TRBV7-8 and TRBJ2-7, the complete variable domain is GAGVSQSPRYKVAKRGQDVALRCDPISGHVSLFWYQQALGQGPEFLTYFQNEAQLDKSGLPSDRFFAERPEGSVSTLKIQRTQQEDSAVYLCASSGLAGGLHSYAQYFGPGTRLTVT.

On this clonotype: An end of the junction differs from the germline gene, which may be a read error. The chain links TRBV2 to TRBJ2-2; D remains ambiguous. The germline gives CDR1 SNHLY, CDR2 FYNNEI. There are 14 residues in the CDR3. In nucleotides, the CDR3 is TGTACCAGCAAAGCTAGACTGAACACCGGGGAGCTGTTTTTT. Translation gives CTSKARLNTGELFF.

This clonotype was observed at least ten times. V is TRBV4-3 and J is TRBJ2-7; a possible D gene is TRBD2 (5 bases). Trimming stripped 1 base from V and 6 bases from J, with 16 bases between. There are 15 residues in the CDR3. Germline-derived CDR1 and CDR2 are LGHNA and YSLEER. As DNA, the CDR3 is TGCGCCAGCAGCCAAGGGGCGGAGGCACTGGGCGAGCAGTACTTC. Its translation: CASSQGAEALGEQYF.

J is TRBJ2-2 and V is TRBV6-1; D tentatively reads TRBD1 or TRBD2 (5 bases each). Germline values: CDR1 MNHNS, CDR2 SASEGT. V lost 2 bases to trimming and J lost 1 base, with 17 bases between them. There are 18 residues in the CDR3. The chain's CDR3 is CASSESWEQGRNTGELFF. For the CDR3, the DNA is TGTGCCAGCAGTGAATCTTGGGAGCAGGGAAGGAACACCGGGGAGCTGTTTTTT.

This clonotype was counted at least ten times. The chain is built from TRBV7-2 and TRBJ2-3; 11 positions agree with TRBD2. The V gene end was trimmed by 5 bases and the J gene end by 6 bases; junction bases not matched to a gene: 7. CDR3 size: 15 residues. CDR1 is SGHTA and CDR2 is FQGNSA in the germline V gene. The CDR3, as DNA: TGTGCCAGCAGCGCACTCCCTAGCGGGGGGGATACGCAGTATTTT. Its protein is CASSALPSGGDTQYF.

The genes are TRBV6-2 or TRBV6-3 and TRBJ2-3; 9 nucleotides line up with TRBD2. The CDR3 has 17 residues. With V trimmed by 6 bases and J by 2 bases, 12 bases remained unmatched. Germline CDR1 MNHEY, CDR2 SVGEGT. The chain's CDR3 is CASSLARLAASTDTQYF. In nucleotides, the CDR3 is TGTGCCAGCAGCCTCGCCCGACTAGCGGCTTCCACAGATACGCAGTATTTT.

This clonotype has a handful of counts. V and J are TRBV29-1 and TRBJ2-1; TRBD1 might be the D (6 bases). Germline-derived CDR1 and CDR2 are SQVTM and ANQGSEA. V was pared by 4 bases and J by 5 bases, with 24 bases between. CDR3 length: 17 residues. The CDR3 coding sequence is TGCAGCGTTGGGGATATACACAGGGTCCTTGAAAACAATGAGCAGTTCTTC. It encodes CSVGDIHRVLENNEQFF.

This clonotype was counted a few times. CDR3 DNA: TGTGCCAGTAGTTCGGGACTAGCGGGGGTTGGAGAGACCCAGTACTTC. It codes for CASSSGLAGVGETQYF. The V call is TRBV19, the J call TRBJ2-5; TRBD2 matches at 14 bases. V was pared by 5 bases and J by 4 bases, with 6 bases of the junction left unmatched. The germline gives CDR1 LNHDA, CDR2 SQIVND (reference sequence). The CDR3 consists of 16 residues.

The rearrangement links TRBV2 to TRBJ2-2; D may be TRBD2 (6 bases). This CDR3 contains 16 residues. CDR1 is SNHLY, CDR2 FYNNEI, per germline. V was shortened by 7 bases and J by 3 bases, with 18 bases between the two germline ends. CDR3 bases: TGTGCCAGCACGAACTCGGAGGGCTTGGACACCGGGGAGCTGTTTTTT. Its translation is CASTNSEGLDTGELFF.

A few counts support this clonotype. CDR3 region: CASSPIAGGYNEQFF. CDR3 DNA: TGTGCCAGCAGCCCCATAGCGGGGGGGTACAATGAGCAGTTCTTC. The rearrangement joins TRBV9 to TRBJ2-1, with 11 bases identical to TRBD2. The V segment lost 4 bases and the J segment 4 bases; nucleotides outside the gene matches: 4. CDR1 and CDR2 (germline): SGDLS, YYNGEE. The CDR3 is 15 amino acids.

The chain combines TRBV19 with TRBJ2-7, with D possibly being TRBD1 (5 bases). The CDR3 is 14 residues long. The V and J ends lost 5 bases and 5 bases respectively, with 16 bases between them. Germline loops: CDR1 LNHDA, CDR2 SQIVND (reference sequence). The CDR3 spells CASSPSQGPHEQYF. The CDR3 region has the DNA TGTGCCAGTAGTCCCTCCCAGGGTCCCCACGAGCAGTACTTC.

Concerning this clonotype itself: An end of the junction differs from the germline gene, which may be a read error. This chain connects TRBV11-2 to TRBJ2-3; the D is unclear. Per the germline V gene, CDR1 is SGHAT and CDR2 is FQNNGV. The CDR3 sequence is 16 residues long. The CDR3 loop reads CASSSHRTFATDTQCF. The CDR3 DNA follows: TGTGCCAGCAGCTCCCACCGCACTTTTGCCACAGATACGCAGTGTTTT. The full variable domain, its missing parts supplied by reference TRBV11-2 and TRBJ2-3, is EAGVAQSPRYKIIEKRQSVAFWCNPISGHATLYWYQQILGQGPKLLIQFQNNGVVDDSQLPKDRFSAERLKGVDSTLKIQPAKLEDSAVYLCASSSHRTFATDTQCFGPGTRLTVL.